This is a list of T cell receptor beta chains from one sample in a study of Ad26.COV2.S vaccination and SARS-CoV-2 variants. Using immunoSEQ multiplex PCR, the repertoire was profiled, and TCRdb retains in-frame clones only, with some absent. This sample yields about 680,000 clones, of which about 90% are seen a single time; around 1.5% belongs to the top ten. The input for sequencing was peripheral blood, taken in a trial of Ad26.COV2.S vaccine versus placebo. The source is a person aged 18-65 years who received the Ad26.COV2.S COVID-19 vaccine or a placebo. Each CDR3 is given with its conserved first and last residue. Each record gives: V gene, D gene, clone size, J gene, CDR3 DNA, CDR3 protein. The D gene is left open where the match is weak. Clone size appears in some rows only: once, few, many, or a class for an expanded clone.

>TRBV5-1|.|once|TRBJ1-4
TGCGCCAGCAGCTTGTCCAGCGGCGTGGTTAGTGAAAAACTGTTTTTT
CASSLSSGVVSEKLFF
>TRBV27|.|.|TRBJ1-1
TGTGCCAGCAGTCCCGGAGCAGGTGAAGCTTTCTTT
CASSPGAGEAFF
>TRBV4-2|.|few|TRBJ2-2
TGTGCCAGCAGCCAAAGCGACCTTTACACCGGGGAGCTGTTTTTT
CASSQSDLYTGELFF
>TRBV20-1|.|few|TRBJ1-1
TGCAGTGCTAGAGACGTGAGGCAAGCTTTCTTT
CSARDVRQAFF
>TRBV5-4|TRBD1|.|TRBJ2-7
TGTGCCAGCAGAGACAGGGGTGTCACCTACGAGCAGTACTTC
CASRDRGVTYEQYF
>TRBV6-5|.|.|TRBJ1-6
TGTGCCAGCAGTTACTCGGGGGCGCAATCACCCCTCCACTTT
CASSYSGAQSPLHF
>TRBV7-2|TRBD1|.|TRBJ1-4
TGTGCCAGCAGCCTCCGGGACAGGGTCGGTGAAAAACTGTTTTTT
CASSLRDRVGEKLFF
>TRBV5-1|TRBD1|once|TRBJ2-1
TGCGCCAGCAGCTTGTCGGGACAGGATGTTCATGAGCAGTTCTTC
CASSLSGQDVHEQFF
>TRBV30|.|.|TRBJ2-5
TGTGCCTCCCACCTCTCGGCGGGGGAGACCCAGTACTTC
CASHLSAGETQYF
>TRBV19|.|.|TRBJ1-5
TGTGCCAGTAGTATCCAGGGTAGCAATCAGCCCCAGCATTTT
CASSIQGSNQPQHF
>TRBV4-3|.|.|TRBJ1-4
TGCGCCAGCAGCCAAGTGTTTTCAGGGAGAGGGGCAACTAATGAAAAACTGTTTTTT
CASSQVFSGRGATNEKLFF
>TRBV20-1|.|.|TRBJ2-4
TGCAGTGCTAGTAAGGGTCTAGCGTCTCACTTAGCCAAAAACATTCAGTACTTC
CSASKGLASHLAKNIQYF
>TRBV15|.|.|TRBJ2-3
TGTGCCACCAGCAGAGATGACGCGAGCACAGATACGCAGTATTTT
CATSRDDASTDTQYF
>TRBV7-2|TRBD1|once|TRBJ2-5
TGTGCCAGCAGCCTGGGACAGGCCCAGGAGACCCAGTACTTC
CASSLGQAQETQYF
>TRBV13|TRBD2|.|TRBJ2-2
TGTGCCAGCAGCGTAAAGCGGGAGGTTAACACCGGGGAGCTGTTTTTT
CASSVKREVNTGELFF
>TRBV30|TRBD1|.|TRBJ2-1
TGTGCCTCCACCGGGACAGGGGGTCATGAGCAGTTCTTC
CASTGTGGHEQFF
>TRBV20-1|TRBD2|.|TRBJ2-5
TGCAGTGCTAGTCCTCTAGCGGGAGAGCGGGAGACCCAGTACTTC
CSASPLAGERETQYF
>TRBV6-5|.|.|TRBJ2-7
TGTGCCAGCAGTCCGACAGTCTCCCTACCGGGGCAGTACTTC
CASSPTVSLPGQYF
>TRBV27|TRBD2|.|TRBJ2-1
TGTGCCAGCAGTTTAGGACTAGCGGGAGGCTATACCTACAATGAGCAGTTCTTC
CASSLGLAGGYTYNEQFF
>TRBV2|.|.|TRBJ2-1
TGTGCCAGCGGAACCGCGGGATCCCGGGCGGGAGAGCAGTTCTTC
CASGTAGSRAGEQFF
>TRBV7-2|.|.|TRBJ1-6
TGTGCCAGTAGGAACTCCTATAATTCACCCCTCCACTTT
CASRNSYNSPLHF
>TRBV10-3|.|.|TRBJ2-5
TGTGCCATCAGTGAGTCACAAGAGACCCAGTACTTC
CAISESQETQYF
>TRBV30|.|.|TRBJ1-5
TGTGCCTGGAGTCTAAAGGACAATACAGGGCCCCAGCATTTT
CAWSLKDNTGPQHF
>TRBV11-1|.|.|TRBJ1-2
TGTGCCAGCAGCCTCGGACAGACTTATGGCTACACCTTC
CASSLGQTYGYTF
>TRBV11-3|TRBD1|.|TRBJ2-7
TGTGCCAGCCTATTCCCGACCCGGGACAGGATTTCCTACGAGCAGTACTTC
CASLFPTRDRISYEQYF
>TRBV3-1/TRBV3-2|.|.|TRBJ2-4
TGTGCCAGCAGCCACACGGGGGCCAAAAACATTCAGTACTTC
CASSHTGAKNIQYF
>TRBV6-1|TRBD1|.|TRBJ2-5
TGTGCCAGCAGAGGGCCCGGGACAGGGAGAGAGACCCAGTACTTC
CASRGPGTGRETQYF
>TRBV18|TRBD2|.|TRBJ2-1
TGTGCCAGCTCACCACCGAGCGGGAGAGGGGGTGAGCAGTTCTTC
CASSPPSGRGGEQFF
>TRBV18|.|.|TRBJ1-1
TGTGCCAGCTCACCAGGCTTTTACAGGGATGAAGCTTTCTTT
CASSPGFYRDEAFF
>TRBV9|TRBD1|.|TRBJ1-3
TGTGCCAGCAGCACCCGACCGGACAGGGGTACTGGAAACACCATATATTTT
CASSTRPDRGTGNTIYF
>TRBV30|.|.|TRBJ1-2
TGTGCCTGGAAACACAACTATGGCTACACCTTC
CAWKHNYGYTF
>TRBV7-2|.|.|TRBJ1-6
TGTGCCAGCAGCTTAGCCGTTGGGACACCGAATTCACCCCTCCACTTT
CASSLAVGTPNSPLHF
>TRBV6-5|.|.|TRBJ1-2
TGTGCCAGCACGGTAGAATATGGCTACACCTTC
CASTVEYGYTF
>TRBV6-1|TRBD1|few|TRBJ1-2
TGTGCCAGCAGCTCTCGCACAACAGGGGACTATGGCTACACCTTC
CASSSRTTGDYGYTF
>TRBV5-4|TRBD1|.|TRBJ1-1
TGTGCCAGCAGCTTTCAGGGGGGATTGGAAGCTTTCTTT
CASSFQGGLEAFF
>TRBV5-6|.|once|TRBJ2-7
TGTGCCAGCAGCTCCAACGTGGGTGTATACGAGCAGTACTTC
CASSSNVGVYEQYF
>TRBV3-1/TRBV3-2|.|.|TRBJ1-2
TGTGCCAGCAGCCAACGAAAAGGGAGGGGCGGCTACACCTTC
CASSQRKGRGGYTF
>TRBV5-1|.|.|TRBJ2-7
TGCGCCAGCAGACCCGCCCTTGGGGGGGAGCAGTACTTC
CASRPALGGEQYF
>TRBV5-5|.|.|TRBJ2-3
TGTGCCAGCAGTAAGGTGGATACGCAGTATTTT
CASSKVDTQYF
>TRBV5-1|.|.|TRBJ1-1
TGCGCCAGCAGTCACGGAAGGGAAAACACTGAAGCTTTCTTT
CASSHGRENTEAFF
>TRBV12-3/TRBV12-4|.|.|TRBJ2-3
TGTGCCAGCAGCTTCGGGGGAACAGATACGCAGTATTTT
CASSFGGTDTQYF
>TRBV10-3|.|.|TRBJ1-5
TGTGCCATCAGTGAAGTGACTAGCAATCAGCCCCAGCATTTT
CAISEVTSNQPQHF
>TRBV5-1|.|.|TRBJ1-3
TGCGCCAGCAGCGGAGGGGACGGGGTGAACACCATATATTTT
CASSGGDGVNTIYF
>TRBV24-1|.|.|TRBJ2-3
TGTGCCACCAGTGATCCCCCGATCGATACGCAGTATTTT
CATSDPPIDTQYF
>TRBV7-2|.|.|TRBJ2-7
TGTGCCAGCACCCGGCCTTACTCCTACGAGCAGTACTTC
CASTRPYSYEQYF
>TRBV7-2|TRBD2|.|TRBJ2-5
TGTGCCAGCAGCTTAGCTAGCGGGAGGACGGAGACCCAGTACTTC
CASSLASGRTETQYF
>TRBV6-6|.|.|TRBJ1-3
TGTGCCAGCAGTTATTCTGACGGATCCTCTGGAAACACCATATATTTT
CASSYSDGSSGNTIYF